This TCR beta chain came from a study of T cell changes during pregnancy in multiple sclerosis. Profiling relied on immunoSEQ multiplex PCR, and the TCRdb table lists in-frame clones only, not all of them. Of some 99,000 clones in the sample, about 91% were seen once. The CDR3 has 17 amino acids. CDR1 and CDR2 (germline): SGHTA, FQGNSA. Germline trimming cut 0 bases from V and 10 bases from J; bases unmatched to any gene: 12. J is TRBJ2-1 and V is TRBV7-2; 10 nucleotides align to TRBD2. This clonotype originated in a female donor in good health, enrolled as a control in a pregnancy study. The specimen comprised peripheral blood, sampled after pregnancy. The CDR3 nucleotides are TGTGCCAGCAGCTTAGCGCTTAGGACTAGCGGTAATACCGAGCAGTTCTTC. Translating gives CASSLALRTSGNTEQFF. Based on the CDR3 plus reference TRBV7-2 and TRBJ2-1, the full variable domain is GAGVSQSPSNKVTEKGKDVELRCDPISGHTALYWYRQSLGQGLEFLIYFQGNSAPDKSGLPSDRFSAERTGGSVSTLTIQRTQQEDSAVYLCASSLALRTSGNTEQFFGPGTRLTVL.